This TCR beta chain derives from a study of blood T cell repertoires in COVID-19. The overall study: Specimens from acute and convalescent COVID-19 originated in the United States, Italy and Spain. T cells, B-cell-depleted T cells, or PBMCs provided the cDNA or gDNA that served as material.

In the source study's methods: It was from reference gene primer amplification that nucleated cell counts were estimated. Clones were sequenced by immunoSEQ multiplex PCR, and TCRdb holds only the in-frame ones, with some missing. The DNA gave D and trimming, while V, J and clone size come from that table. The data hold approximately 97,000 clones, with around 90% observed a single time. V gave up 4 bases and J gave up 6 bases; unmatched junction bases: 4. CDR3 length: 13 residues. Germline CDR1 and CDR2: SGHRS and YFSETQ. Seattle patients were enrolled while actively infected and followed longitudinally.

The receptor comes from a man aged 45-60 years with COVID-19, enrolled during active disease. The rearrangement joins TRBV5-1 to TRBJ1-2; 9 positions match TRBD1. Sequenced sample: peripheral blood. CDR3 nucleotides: TGCGCCAGCAGCACGGGGACAGGGCATGGCTACACCTTC. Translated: CASSTGTGHGYTF.